This TCR beta chain was captured by sequencing in a study of CD8 T cells in Susac syndrome. It was with random hexamers that roughly 0.5 to 1 ug RNA was reverse transcribed. TCRdb recomputed calls from the immunoSEQ multiplex PCR reads with MiXCR, one row per CDR3 protein. The sample records around 200,000 distinct CDR3 sequences, roughly 94% being singletons. CDR1 SNHLY and CDR2 FYNNEI come from the germline V gene. V dropped 6 bases and J dropped 7 bases, with 7 bases sitting between them. The CDR3 spans 11 residues. V and J are TRBV2 and TRBJ2-1; D ambiguous. The specimen sequenced was CD4+ T cells from PBMCs. This clonotype was sampled from a human donor with multiple sclerosis. CDR3 protein: CASRTRNEQFF. The CDR3 nucleotides read TGTGCCAGCAGGACGAGGAATGAGCAGTTCTTC.